Listed here is a single TCR beta chain. This clonotype was detected only a few times. No cognate antigen has been identified for it. Base qualities are not recorded, but no much larger clone differs from it by a single base. Ficoll-Paque density gradient centrifugation was the method used to isolate PBMCs. V loses 7 bases, J loses 5 bases, and the germline ends lie 13 bases apart. The CDR3 runs 13 residues from the cysteine to the phenylalanine. Only the CDR3 region is kept as DNA, spanning 39 bases read in frame from base 1. CDR1 and CDR2, per the germline V gene, are SGHTA and FQGNSA. This record belongs to a study of T-cell memory formation after mild COVID-19 (dated by TCRdb to the early 2020s). Looking at the study overall: Most TCR sequence clusters were specific to one of the two donors. Longitudinal TCRalpha and TCRbeta repertoire sequencing tracked T-cell clones expanding and contracting after mild COVID-19 in a couple of donors. Two young, previously healthy adult volunteers made up the cohort, one male and one female. Findings and caveats that apply to the study as a whole: SARS-CoV-2 specificity was not confirmed for the second-wave clones peaking on day 37. The study included only a couple of mild cases, and larger cohorts that include severe cases with pre-infection samples were judged to be necessary. Some responding clones were found in pre-infection memory, which suggests that pre-existing cross-reactive memory T cells took part in the SARS-CoV-2 response. Contracting CD4+ clones appeared mostly in the CM and EM memory subsets, whereas CD8+ clones were enriched in EMRA. Clones contracting from day 15 to 85 had balanced CD4/CD8 phenotypes, while a second wave expanding from day 15 to 37 was biased towards CD4+.

For sequencing, an Illumina NovaSeq 6000 was employed. TCRalpha and TCRbeta cDNA libraries were constructed by 5'RACE with constant-segment primers, with sample barcodes and unique molecular identifiers being introduced. Trizol reagent was used to extract RNA from every sample. Amplification of the libraries took two PCR steps, and the second step added a second sample barcode plus Illumina TruSeq adapters. Sequencing of libraries was performed on an Illumina NovaSeq with 2 x 150 bp paired-end reads. On the study's bioinformatics: Reads were demultiplexed and collapsed into UMI-guided consensus sequences with migec v1.2.7. Using mixcr v2.1.11, the UMI consensuses were aligned to TRA and TRB V and J templates and assembled into clonotypes. A clonotype was counted as expanded or contracted only if both edgeR and NoisET called the change significant, with noise models trained on biological replicates. For edgeR calls, the cutoffs were a false discovery rate-adjusted p below 0.01 and a log2 fold-change threshold of 1. As an exploratory analysis of dynamics, max-normalized trajectories of the 1000 most abundant clonotypes were examined with PCA combined with hierarchical clustering. Separately sequenced CD4+ and CD8+ repertoires were used to assign a CD4 or CD8 phenotype to each responding clone. Using fastp trimming at Q25 and MiXCR clonotype assembly, TCRdb reanalyzed the public sequencing data and kept in-frame beta chains. CDR3 protein duplicates are merged, each entry listing the most common genes and DNA. The authors' filters were not applied to this entry. The sample table records around 320,000 distinct CDR3 sequences; just under 20% of these occur just once. Under 25% of the sample is held by the ten biggest clonotypes.

The chain is made from TRBV7-2 and TRBJ2-3; the best D guess is TRBD2, with 6 bases matching. Sequenced input: PBMCs or a T cell subset sorted from them (not recorded which). The origin of this receptor is a man younger than 35 who had mild COVID-19 (a few samples of this study predate the infection). The sample titles of this study are shuffled in the database, so cell type and time point are left out; the donor was told from shared clones. The CDR3 loop reads CASTPLRGDTQYF. The DNA sequence is as follows: TGTGCCAGCACCCCACTGCGGGGAGATACGCAGTATTTT.